This is a list of T cell receptor beta chains from one sample in a study of blood T cell repertoires in COVID-19. Only in-frame clones appear in the TCRdb table, and some are missing; sequencing was by immunoSEQ multiplex PCR. The table includes roughly 160,000 clones, around 83% detected once. The source material was peripheral blood. Receptors originate from a man aged 50 or older with active or convalescent COVID-19. CDR3s include the opening cysteine and the closing phenylalanine or tryptophan. Fields, in order: clone size, V gene, D gene, J gene, CDR3 protein, CDR3 DNA. The D gene is left open where the match is weak. Clone size, where shown, is once, few, many, or a class for clones that have expanded.

abundance: .
v_gene: TRBV7-3
d_gene: TRBD1
j_gene: TRBJ2-5
CDR3aa: CASSLMGQGETQYF
CDR3nt: TGTGCCAGCAGCTTAATGGGACAGGGAGAGACCCAGTACTTC

abundance: once
v_gene: TRBV18
d_gene: .
j_gene: TRBJ2-2
CDR3aa: CASSPRGTQTGELFF
CDR3nt: TGTGCCAGCTCACCAAGGGGGACACAGACCGGGGAGCTGTTTTTT

abundance: .
v_gene: TRBV27
d_gene: .
j_gene: TRBJ2-7
CDR3aa: CASSLRSPGSYEQYF
CDR3nt: TGTGCCAGCAGTTTGAGGTCGCCAGGGTCCTACGAGCAGTACTTC

abundance: once
v_gene: TRBV7-8
d_gene: .
j_gene: TRBJ2-1
CDR3aa: CASSSLSASRNNEQFF
CDR3nt: TGTGCCAGCAGCTCACTCTCGGCTAGCCGAAACAATGAGCAGTTCTTC

abundance: .
v_gene: TRBV6-2/TRBV6-3
d_gene: TRBD2
j_gene: TRBJ2-7
CDR3aa: CASSGLAGGFSYEQYF
CDR3nt: TGTGCCAGCAGCGGACTAGCGGGGGGCTTCTCCTACGAGCAGTACTTC

abundance: few
v_gene: TRBV18
d_gene: .
j_gene: TRBJ2-7
CDR3aa: CASSPLGNPYEQYF
CDR3nt: TGTGCCAGCTCCCCGTTGGGCAACCCCTACGAGCAGTACTTC

abundance: .
v_gene: TRBV9
d_gene: .
j_gene: TRBJ1-1
CDR3aa: CASSVGTRNTEAFF
CDR3nt: TGTGCCAGCAGCGTCGGGACAAGGAACACTGAAGCTTTCTTT

abundance: .
v_gene: TRBV6-5
d_gene: .
j_gene: TRBJ2-3
CDR3aa: CASSKLLEADTQYF
CDR3nt: TGTGCCAGCAGTAAACTACTTGAGGCAGATACGCAGTATTTT

abundance: .
v_gene: TRBV12-3/TRBV12-4
d_gene: .
j_gene: TRBJ2-5
CDR3aa: CASSLGREETQYF
CDR3nt: TGTGCCAGCAGTTTAGGCAGGGAAGAGACCCAGTACTTC

abundance: .
v_gene: TRBV4-3
d_gene: TRBD2
j_gene: TRBJ2-3
CDR3aa: CASSQARGYTDTQYF
CDR3nt: TGCGCCAGCAGCCAAGCGCGGGGGTACACAGATACGCAGTATTTT

abundance: once
v_gene: TRBV14
d_gene: .
j_gene: TRBJ1-1
CDR3aa: CASSQDRGGVMNTEAFF
CDR3nt: TGTGCCAGCAGCCAAGATCGCGGGGGAGTAATGAACACTGAAGCTTTCTTT